The 20 T cell receptor beta chains listed next were all sequenced from one sample in a study of cytomegalovirus exposure and HLA in healthy donors. The PCR was carried out with 60 Vbeta primers and 13 Jbeta primers. TCRdb's table, derived via immunoSEQ multiplex PCR, lists solely in-frame clones and lacks some. The table includes 200,000 or so clones, about 78% detected once. Specimen: PBMCs. The receptor set was obtained from a male donor in good health and CMV-seronegative.

This sequence joins TRBV19 and TRBJ1-5; D gene unclear. Germline V CDR1 and CDR2: LNHDA, SQIVND (reference sequence). V was cut by 7 bases and J by 9 bases, with 13 bases left in between. The CDR3 extends over 12 amino acids. The DNA of the CDR3 is TGTGCCAGTACCGGCGGGTGGGGGCCCCAGCATTTT. It yields the protein CASTGGWGPQHF.

The chain couples TRBV29-1 to TRBJ2-7, with D possibly being TRBD2 (6 bases). CDR1 SQVTM and CDR2 ANQGSEA come from the germline V gene. Trimming took off 5 bases at V and 4 bases at J, with 6 bases between the two ends. This CDR3 region has 10 residues. CDR3 in DNA: TGCAGCGTTCTAGCGTACGAGCAGTACTTC. This sequence encodes CSVLAYEQYF.

V gene TRBV6-5 combines with J gene TRBJ2-1; perhaps TRBD2 as D (6 bases). The V end was cut by 0 bases, the J end by 3 bases, with 9 bases between. CDR1 and CDR2 (germline): MNHEY, SVGAGI. This CDR3 contains 15 residues. DNA for the CDR3: TGTGCCAGCAGTTACTCGCGGGGATTCTACAATGAGCAGTTCTTC. It is translated as CASSYSRGFYNEQFF.

This clone was detected a few times. The chain recombines TRBV6-6 with TRBJ1-2, with D perhaps matching TRBD1 (6 bases). The germline V and J ends were trimmed by 10 bases and 8 bases, with 23 bases remaining between them. The CDR3 is made up of 14 amino acids. Per germline, CDR1 MNHNY and CDR2 SVGAGI (reference sequence). In DNA, the CDR3 is TGTGCCACCTGGGGGACATTTCCTCCTGGGGGCTACACCTTC. Translated: CATWGTFPPGGYTF.

This clone occurred a few times. V usage is TRBV5-1 and J usage is TRBJ2-1; TRBD2 matches 8 bases. The J segment lost 6 bases and the V segment lost 4 bases, leaving 3 bases of the junction unmatched. In germline, CDR1 is SGHRS, CDR2 YFSETQ. The CDR3 consists of 13 residues. The DNA for the CDR3 is TGCGCCAGCAGCCCAGGGACTAGCAATGAGCAGTTCTTC. This sequence encodes CASSPGTSNEQFF.

CDR3 amino acids: CASSKPRGVDEAFF. In DNA form, the CDR3 reads TGTGCCAGCAGCAAACCACGGGGAGTAGATGAAGCTTTCTTT. The chain has TRBV6-5 and TRBJ1-1; D ambiguous. The CDR3 runs to 14 residues. CDR1 and CDR2 (germline): MNHEY, SVGAGI. Trimming took 6 bases from V and 7 from J, leaving 18 bases between them.

This chain connects TRBV7-8 to TRBJ1-2, with 8 bases identical to TRBD1. CDR1 and CDR2 from the germline V gene are SGHVS and FQNEAQ. V trimming: 5 bases; J trimming: 5 bases; junction bases outside the gene matches: 7. CDR3 size: 14 residues. The CDR3, as DNA: TGTGCCAGCAGCCCCGGACAGGGTTGGTATGGCTACACCTTC. It yields the protein CASSPGQGWYGYTF.

The chain carries TRBV13 and TRBJ2-7, with D possibly matching TRBD1 (6 bases). This CDR3 contains 14 residues. Germline V lookup: CDR1 PRHDT, CDR2 FYEKMQ (reference sequence). The V end was cut by 5 bases, the J end by 2 bases, with 13 bases between. CDR3 amino acids: CASSRRGYTYEQYF. The CDR3, as DNA: TGTGCCAGCAGCCGAAGGGGGTACACCTACGAGCAGTACTTC.

V usage is TRBV18 and J usage is TRBJ1-4; 7 nucleotides line up with TRBD1. V shed 5 bases and J 7 bases; nucleotides not matched to a gene: 13. Germline V gene lookup returns CDR1 KGHSH and CDR2 LQKENI. CDR3 length equals 16 residues. The CDR3 DNA sequence: TGTGCCAGCTCAACAACCAGGACAGGCTCCGCTGAAAAACTGTTTTTT. Residues: CASSTTRTGSAEKLFF.

This chain uses TRBV10-1 with TRBJ2-7, with D unclear. Trimming shortened V by 2 bases and J by 6 bases, and 11 bases separated the two germline ends. The germline V gene encodes CDR1 WNHNN and CDR2 SYGVQD (reference sequence). This CDR3 comprises 13 residues. The chain's CDR3 is CASSEVQIGEQYF. CDR3 nucleotides: TGCGCCAGCAGTGAGGTACAGATAGGCGAGCAGTACTTC.

Note on this clone: This CDR3 is also generated by other DNA sequences in the sample. This chain connects TRBV28 to TRBJ2-7; TRBD2 is a possible D gene (6 bases). CDR1 is MDHEN, CDR2 SYDVKM, per germline. The CDR3 contains 12 residues. V was pared by 4 bases and J by 3 bases, with 7 bases between. CDR3 in amino acids: CASSSGVYEQYF. Written as DNA, the CDR3 is TGTGCCAGCAGTTCGGGGGTCTACGAGCAGTACTTC.

The rearrangement joins TRBV11-3 to TRBJ2-3, with a tentative D call TRBD1 (5 bases). CDR3 length: 15 residues. The germline gives CDR1 SGHNT, CDR2 YENEEA. V dropped 4 bases and J dropped 4 bases, with 15 bases sitting between them. The DNA of the CDR3 is TGTGCCAGCAGCTCAGGGATAGTAGGTGCAGATACGCAGTATTTT. Its translation: CASSSGIVGADTQYF.

The CDR3 DNA follows: TGTGCCAGCAGCGGACAGGTGGCTAACTATGGCTACACCTTC. As protein: CASSGQVANYGYTF. This chain connects TRBV6-5 to TRBJ1-2, with 7 bases that match TRBD1. Germline assignment: CDR1 MNHEY and CDR2 SVGAGI. The CDR3 has 14 residues. Germline trimming cut 6 bases from V and 0 bases from J; bases unmatched to any gene: 4.

This clone was recorded a few times. The chain is built from TRBV6-5 and TRBJ2-7; 8 positions agree with TRBD1. V lost 4 bases and J lost 3; bases outside the gene matches: 8. Germline V gene lookup returns CDR1 MNHEY and CDR2 SVGAGI. The CDR3 contains 15 residues. CDR3 residues: CASSFLGTGVYEQYF. The CDR3 DNA sequence: TGTGCCAGCAGTTTCCTCGGGACAGGTGTCTACGAGCAGTACTTC.

The rearrangement links TRBV7-9 to TRBJ1-2, with D unresolved. Trimming took 4 bases from V and 2 from J, leaving 8 bases between them. The CDR3 has 13 amino acids. Germline CDR1 SEHNR, CDR2 FQNEAQ (reference sequence). CDR3 region: CASSSLENYGYTF. CDR3 in DNA: TGTGCCAGCAGCTCTTTAGAAAACTATGGCTACACCTTC.

This clone has only a few counts. The DNA for the CDR3 is TGCGCCAGCAGCCAAGGGAGGGGTGCGAACACTGAAGCTTTCTTT. It translates to CASSQGRGANTEAFF. V and J are TRBV4-1 and TRBJ1-1; D perhaps matches TRBD1 (5 bases). This CDR3 comprises 15 residues. Per the germline V gene, CDR1 is MGHRA and CDR2 is YSYEKL. V lost 1 base to trimming and J lost 1 base, with 10 bases between them.

The chain recombines TRBV7-2 with TRBJ2-1, with a weak D call TRBD2 (6 bases). This CDR3 comprises 16 residues. With 2 bases removed from V and 6 bases from J, the gap between germline ends came to 17 bases. Germline-derived CDR1 and CDR2 are SGHTA and FQGNSA. In DNA, the CDR3 is TGTGCCAGCAGCTTAAGTCCTCTAGCGAGGTCCAATGAGCAGTTCTTC. This encodes CASSLSPLARSNEQFF.

V gene TRBV7-9 combines with J gene TRBJ2-5; 8 positions agree with TRBD1. This CDR3 is built from 15 residues. V trimming: 4 bases; J trimming: 4 bases; junction bases outside the gene matches: 8. Germline V gene lookup returns CDR1 SEHNR and CDR2 FQNEAQ (reference sequence). CDR3 protein: CASSSWTGNLETQYF. In nucleotides, the CDR3 is TGTGCCAGCAGCTCCTGGACAGGGAACCTAGAGACCCAGTACTTC.

The gene calls are TRBV9 and TRBJ2-7, with D possibly matching TRBD1 (6 bases). Germline lookup yields CDR1 SGDLS and CDR2 YYNGEE. The V end was cut by 3 bases, the J end by 4 bases, with 14 bases between. The CDR3 contains 14 residues. The CDR3 nucleotides are TGTGCCAGCAGCGCCGGGGACACTCTTTACGAGCAGTACTTC. Translation: CASSAGDTLYEQYF.

The chain is built from TRBV7-8 and TRBJ2-5; D remains ambiguous. V was shortened by 5 bases and J by 3 bases, with 16 bases between the two germline ends. CDR3 length equals 15 residues. Germline CDR1 is SGHVS and CDR2 is FQNEAQ. DNA for the CDR3: TGTGCCAGCAGCCCAACCCCGCGTGAGGAAGAGACCCAGTACTTC. Translation gives CASSPTPREEETQYF.